This is a list of T cell receptor beta chains from one sample in a study of cytomegalovirus exposure and HLA in healthy donors. Clones were sequenced by immunoSEQ multiplex PCR, and TCRdb holds only the in-frame ones, with some missing. The profile shows approximately 59,000 clones, 93% of them singletons. Sequencing input: PBMCs. The receptor source for this set is a young woman in good health and CMV-seropositive. Both conserved end residues are part of each CDR3. D genes are given only for firm matches. Only part of the rows carry a size: once, few, many, or a class if the clone is expanded.

>NA|TRBJ2-7|11|NA|TRBV20-1
TGCAGTGCACAAACAGCGGGTGAGCAGTACTTC
CSAQTAGEQYF
>NA|TRBJ2-5|13|NA|TRBV7-7
TGTGCCAGCAGCTCGTGGGGGGATTCGCGCCAGTACTTC
CASSSWGDSRQYF
>NA|TRBJ2-1|14|NA|TRBV7-9
TGTGCCACCAACATTCCCCGCTCCTACAATGAGCAGTTCTTC
CATNIPRSYNEQFF
>NA|TRBJ2-7|14|NA|TRBV7-2
TGTGCCAGCAGCCCGCAGACAGGAACCTACGAGCAGTACTTC
CASSPQTGTYEQYF
>TRBD1|TRBJ1-6|14|NA|TRBV18
TGTGCCAGCTCCCTCGGACAGGGAAACGGGCCCCTCCACTTT
CASSLGQGNGPLHF
>TRBD1|TRBJ2-7|14|once|TRBV7-2
TGTGCCAGCAGCACCCAACAGGGGTCCTACGAGCAGTACTTC
CASSTQQGSYEQYF
>TRBD2|TRBJ2-3|16|NA|TRBV18
TGTGCCAGCTCCCAGGCTAGCGGGGCCCTCACAGATACGCAGTATTTT
CASSQASGALTDTQYF
>NA|TRBJ2-3|14|NA|TRBV30
TGTGCCTGGAGTGTACTCAGCGGGCTAGATACGCAGTATTTT
CAWSVLSGLDTQYF
>NA|TRBJ1-6|16|NA|TRBV19
TGTGCCAGATGCGTACTACTCCTCTCCTATAATTCACCCCTCCACTTT
CARCVLLLSYNSPLHF
>NA|TRBJ2-1|11|NA|TRBV10-3
TGTGCCATCAGTGATTCTACCGAGCAGTTCTTC
CAISDSTEQFF
>NA|TRBJ1-5|14|NA|TRBV27
TGTGCCAGCAGTTTATTCCCAGGGCATCAGCCCCAGCATTTT
CASSLFPGHQPQHF
>TRBD1|TRBJ2-7|15|once|TRBV9
TGTGCCAGCAGCACACGGGACAGGGGTTCCTACGAGCAGTACTTC
CASSTRDRGSYEQYF
>NA|TRBJ1-3|17|NA|TRBV7-8
TGTGCCAGCAGCTTAGTCCCGCCAGGGTCCTCTGGAAACACCATATATTTT
CASSLVPPGSSGNTIYF
>TRBD1|TRBJ2-5|15|NA|TRBV19
TGTGCCAGTAGTATAGGGGACAGGAACCAAGAGACCCAGTACTTC
CASSIGDRNQETQYF
>NA|TRBJ1-6|16|once|TRBV4-1
TGCGCCAGCAGCCAAAAATCCAGGTCAGATAACTCACCCCTCCACTTT
CASSQKSRSDNSPLHF
>NA|TRBJ2-7|13|NA|TRBV6-1
TGTGCCAGCAGACGGGACATTTCCTACGAGCAGTACTTC
CASRRDISYEQYF
>TRBD1|TRBJ2-3|16|NA|TRBV4-1
TGCGCCAGCAGCCTCCAGGGGGTCGGTGGCACAGATACGCAGTATTTT
CASSLQGVGGTDTQYF
>TRBD2|TRBJ2-5|17|NA|TRBV7-2
TGTGCCACCTCCCCTCTTTTAGCGGGGGGGATGGAAGAGACCCAGTACTTC
CATSPLLAGGMEETQYF
>TRBD1|TRBJ2-7|14|NA|TRBV2
TGTGCCAGCAGTGGAACAGGGGGTACCTACGAGCAGTACTTC
CASSGTGGTYEQYF
>NA|TRBJ1-5|15|NA|TRBV6-1
TGTGCCAGCAGGATAGACAGCCATAGCAATCAGCCCCAGCATTTT
CASRIDSHSNQPQHF
>TRBD2|TRBJ2-7|19|NA|TRBV11-2
TGTGCCAGCAGCTTAGCGCTAGCGGGGAGCTCACTCATTTCCTACGAGCAGTACTTC
CASSLALAGSSLISYEQYF
>NA|TRBJ2-2|16|NA|TRBV11-2
TGTGCCAGCAGCTTATCTCAGATTTGGTATACCGGGGAGCTGTTTTTT
CASSLSQIWYTGELFF
>NA|TRBJ1-3|14|NA|TRBV2
TGTGCCACCACCCCAGAGGCGGAAGGAAACACCATATATTTT
CATTPEAEGNTIYF
>NA|TRBJ1-5|15|NA|TRBV7-2
TGTGCCAGCAGCTTGAGGGCGGGGAGCAATCAGCCCCAGCATTTT
CASSLRAGSNQPQHF
>NA|TRBJ2-3|13|NA|TRBV10-3
TGTGCCGTCAAGCGGACCAGCACAGATACGCAGTATTTT
CAVKRTSTDTQYF
>NA|TRBJ1-1|16|NA|TRBV9
TGTGCCAGCAGCGGAAAAGACGGGGACTTTAACACTGAAGCTTTCTTT
CASSGKDGDFNTEAFF